This T cell receptor beta chain was obtained from a study of blood T cell repertoires in COVID-19. The repertoire was sequenced with immunoSEQ multiplex PCR; TCRdb's copy has only in-frame clones and lacks some. The repertoire holds about 200,000 clones, with approximately 84% as singletons. Of note for this clone: At the DNA level, this CDR3 is encoded by other sequences in the same sample as well.

This TCR was sampled from a human donor with acute or convalescent COVID-19. The donor label of this sample is uncertain. Specimen: peripheral blood.

The CDR3 here is CASSFRGNTEAFF. The CDR3 nucleotides are TGTGCCAGCAGCTTTCGGGGTAACACTGAAGCTTTCTTT. The V gene is TRBV7-9, the J gene TRBJ1-1; D call uncertain. Germline CDR1 reads SEHNR; CDR2 reads FQNEAQ (reference sequence). Trimming removed 3 bases at V and 2 bases at J, with 7 bases between. The CDR3 consists of 13 residues.